The 16 T cell receptor beta chains below come from one sample, sequenced in a study of untreated major depressive disorder. Sequencing was performed with immunoSEQ multiplex PCR; in TCRdb, only in-frame clones are kept and a portion is missing. The sample yields approximately 20,000 clones, approximately 92% seen once. Sequences were obtained from CD4+ T cells from PBMCs. Every receptor here comes from a man aged 25-40 years in good health.

The chain carries TRBV10-1 and TRBJ1-1; 8 bases map to TRBD1. The CDR3 totals 14 residues. The J segment lost 4 bases and the V segment lost 1 base, leaving 2 bases of the junction unmatched. CDR1 WNHNN and CDR2 SYGVQD come from the germline V gene (reference sequence). The CDR3 region has the DNA TGCGCCAGCAGTGAGTGGACAGGGCGCACTGAAGCTTTCTTT. It specifies CASSEWTGRTEAFF.

J is TRBJ2-3 and V is TRBV7-3, with a weak D call TRBD1 (6 bases). This CDR3 comprises 18 residues. Germline CDR1 and CDR2: SGHTA and FQGTGA. Trimming removed 4 bases from V and 5 bases from J, with 25 bases in between. The chain's CDR3 is CASSSHHAGTLGRDTQYF. CDR3 DNA sequence: TGTGCCAGCAGCTCACACCACGCCGGGACACTAGGTAGAGATACGCAGTATTTT.

The J gene is TRBJ1-2, the V gene TRBV5-1; perhaps TRBD1 as D (6 bases). Germline V lookup: CDR1 SGHRS, CDR2 YFSETQ. The CDR3 is made up of 14 amino acids. Trimming left V 4 bases short and J 8 bases short, with 18 bases between. CDR3 coding DNA: TGCGCCAGCAGCCCCTACCGGGACACGGGCGGCTACACCTTC. Translating gives CASSPYRDTGGYTF.

The V and J genes are TRBV9 and TRBJ2-6; D is possibly TRBD2 (6 bases). Germline V CDR1 and CDR2: SGDLS, YYNGEE. The CDR3 extends over 15 amino acids. V gave up 0 bases and J gave up 2 bases, with 6 bases separating them. The CDR3 coding sequence is TGTGCCAGCAGCGTAGCGGGGGCTGGGGCCAACGTCCTGACTTTC. As protein: CASSVAGAGANVLTF.

The chain uses TRBV12-5 and TRBJ1-5, with D perhaps matching TRBD1 (5 bases). V was trimmed by 6 bases and J by 0 bases, leaving 27 bases between them. Germline assignment: CDR1 LGHNT and CDR2 FRNRAP. The CDR3 consists of 20 residues. The CDR3 spells CASGRVRDGETINSNQPQHF. The CDR3 DNA reads TGTGCTAGTGGAAGGGTGCGGGACGGTGAAACCATAAATAGCAATCAGCCCCAGCATTTT.

The chain combines TRBV6-5 with TRBJ1-1; tentative D call: TRBD1 (5 bases). The V gene's germline CDR1 is MNHEY and CDR2 SVGAGI. This CDR3 spans 15 amino acids. Trimming shortened V by 0 bases and J by 4 bases, and 12 bases separated the two germline ends. CDR3 bases: TGTGCCAGCAGTTACTCTCCGGGGCCGGGCACTGAAGCTTTCTTT. Its translation: CASSYSPGPGTEAFF.

The rearrangement joins TRBV29-1 to TRBJ2-1; no definite D call. There are 10 residues in the CDR3. V was clipped by 4 bases and J by 14 bases, with 12 bases between them. Per germline, CDR1 SQVTM and CDR2 ANQGSEA. CDR3 sequence reads: CSVADRAEFF. CDR3 coding DNA: TGCAGCGTTGCGGATAGGGCCGAGTTCTTC.

The chain employs TRBV10-2 and TRBJ2-7; 7 bases line up with TRBD1. The CDR3 extends over 16 amino acids. J was trimmed by 3 bases and V by 1 base; bases with no gene match: 9. Per the germline V gene, CDR1 is WSHSY and CDR2 is SAAADI. The CDR3 DNA sequence: TGCGCCAGCAGTGAGTTTTTACCGGGACAGTTCTACGAGCAGTACTTC. Translating gives CASSEFLPGQFYEQYF.

The J gene is TRBJ2-2, the V gene TRBV6-5; 8 bases agree with TRBD2. Losses at the gene ends were 6 bases for V and 4 bases for J; bases not matched to a gene: 7. Germline loops: CDR1 MNHEY, CDR2 SVGAGI. The CDR3 totals 15 residues. CDR3 protein: CASRSGSWGTGELFF. The CDR3 coding sequence is TGTGCCAGCAGGAGCGGGAGCTGGGGCACCGGGGAGCTGTTTTTT.

The rearrangement joins TRBV9 to TRBJ2-3; the match to TRBD2 covers 10 bases. Germline CDR1 SGDLS, CDR2 YYNGEE. The CDR3 consists of 16 residues. The V segment lost 4 bases and the J segment 1 base; nucleotides outside the gene matches: 6. CDR3 region: CASSRSTSGGTDTQYF. The CDR3 region has the DNA TGTGCCAGCAGCAGAAGCACTAGCGGGGGCACAGATACGCAGTATTTT.

J is TRBJ2-2 and V is TRBV27, with 9 bases aligning to TRBD2. V gave up 3 bases and J gave up 6 bases; unmatched junction bases: 8. Germline-derived CDR1 and CDR2 are MNHEY and SMNVEV (reference sequence). This CDR3 comprises 16 residues. The CDR3 DNA follows: TGTGCCAGCAGTTTCTGGCGGGAGGGGTCCTCCGGGGAGCTGTTTTTT. Its protein is CASSFWREGSSGELFF.

The V call is TRBV4-3, the J call TRBJ2-4; D not resolved. Germline CDR1 and CDR2: LGHNA and YSLEER. The V gene lost 0 bases and the J gene lost 6 bases, with 6 bases spanning the gap. This CDR3 is built from 13 residues. The CDR3 DNA is TGCGCCAGCAGCCAAGAGGAAAGAAACATTCAGTACTTC. Translated: CASSQEERNIQYF.

This rearrangement joins TRBV7-3 to TRBJ2-3; D remains unclear. The germline V gene encodes CDR1 SGHTA and CDR2 FQGTGA. Trimming took off 2 bases at V and 3 bases at J, with 12 bases between the two ends. This CDR3 is built from 15 residues. This CDR3 reads CASSLGPPETDTQYF. As DNA, the CDR3 is TGTGCCAGCAGCTTAGGGCCCCCCGAGACAGATACGCAGTATTTT. The whole variable domain, filled in from reference TRBV7-3 and TRBJ2-3, reads GAGVSQTPSNKVTEKGKYVELRCDPISGHTALYWYRQSLGQGPEFLIYFQGTGAADDSGLPNDRFFAVRPEGSVSTLKIQRTERGDSAVYLCASSLGPPETDTQYFGPGTRLTVL.

J is TRBJ1-5 and V is TRBV6-1; D ambiguous. Between the trimmed V and J ends, which lost 3 bases and 1 base, there was a span of 13 bases. From germline, CDR1 is MNHNS and CDR2 SASEGT. The CDR3 has 16 residues. CDR3 residues: CASSDNLPQSNQPQHF. The CDR3 DNA is TGTGCCAGCAGTGACAACCTACCACAAAGCAATCAGCCCCAGCATTTT.

V is TRBV27 and J is TRBJ1-3, with TRBD1 identical over 8 bases. The germline gives CDR1 MNHEY, CDR2 SMNVEV (reference sequence). Unmatched junction bases numbered 7, after V lost 6 bases and J lost 6 bases. The CDR3 sequence is 14 residues long. CDR3 DNA: TGTGCCAGCAGCCCCGACAGGGGTGTAAACACCATATATTTT. Encoded protein: CASSPDRGVNTIYF.

J is TRBJ1-2 and V is TRBV29-1; D unresolved. With 3 bases removed from V and 4 bases from J, the gap between germline ends came to 9 bases. The CDR3 runs to 12 residues. CDR1 is SQVTM, CDR2 ANQGSEA, per germline. The CDR3: CSVEYRGYGYTF. In DNA form, the CDR3 reads TGCAGCGTTGAGTATCGCGGCTATGGCTACACCTTC.